One sample yielded the 15 T cell receptor beta chains listed below, sequenced in a study of T cells in Graves' hyperthyroidism and ophthalmopathy. Researchers amplified the TCR beta CDR3 regions from RNA transcripts. The TCR CDR3 first-round RT-PCR relied on the HTBI primer set. A single record per CDR3 protein comes from TCRdb applying MiXCR to the multiplex PCR reads. The table has 300,000 to 350,000 distinct CDR3 sequences, around 23% seen once. Sequenced material: blood. The origin of the receptors is a woman aged 45-60 years with Graves' hyperthyroidism.

This clonotype has ten or more counts. The rearrangement joins TRBV28 to TRBJ1-6; D is possibly TRBD1 (5 bases). Germline V gene data show CDR1 as MDHEN and CDR2 as SYDVKM. V was clipped by 5 bases and J by 0 bases, with 11 bases between them. This CDR3 contains 16 residues. The CDR3 nucleotides read TGTGCCAGCAGTCCCCGGGGGAGCTCCTATAATTCACCCCTCCACTTT. Amino acid sequence: CASSPRGSSYNSPLHF.

CDR3 DNA: TGCGCCAGCAGCTTCTCACAGGGGAGCGCTGAAGCTTTCTTT. Residues: CASSFSQGSAEAFF. V usage is TRBV5-1 and J usage is TRBJ1-1; TRBD1 agrees at 7 bases. The CDR3 totals 14 residues. Germline trimming cut 2 bases from V and 6 bases from J; bases unmatched to any gene: 7. Germline CDR1 SGHRS, CDR2 YFSETQ.

The V call is TRBV7-8, the J call TRBJ1-1; D perhaps matches TRBD1 (5 bases). This CDR3 region has 15 residues. V lost 5 bases, J lost 3 bases, and 16 bases lay in between. Germline CDR1 SGHVS, CDR2 FQNEAQ. The CDR3 sequence: CASSQRGRAYTEAFF. Here the CDR3 DNA reads TGTGCCAGCAGCCAAAGGGGTAGGGCGTACACTGAAGCTTTCTTT. The variable domain in full, with the rest retrieved from reference TRBV7-8 and TRBJ1-1, is GAGVSQSPRYKVAKRGQDVALRCDPISGHVSLFWYQQALGQGPEFLTYFQNEAQLDKSGLPSDRFFAERPEGSVSTLKIQRTQQEDSAVYLCASSQRGRAYTEAFFGQGTRLTVV.

This chain uses TRBV19 with TRBJ2-3; TRBD1 agrees at 12 bases. Germline V gene lookup returns CDR1 LNHDA and CDR2 SQIVND (reference sequence). The CDR3 length is 15 residues. V lost 7 bases, J lost 7 bases, and 9 bases stayed unmatched. In nucleotides, the CDR3 is TGTGCCAGTACCCTAGGTGGGACAGGGGGCCATACGCAGTATTTT. Residues: CASTLGGTGGHTQYF.

Here the CDR3 reads CASSQDPGAYGYTF. The CDR3 DNA follows: TGCGCCAGCAGCCAAGACCCCGGGGCCTATGGCTACACCTTC. The chain combines TRBV4-1 with TRBJ1-2, with TRBD1 as a possible D gene (5 bases). Trimming stripped 0 bases from V and 4 bases from J, with 9 bases between. In germline, CDR1 is MGHRA, CDR2 YSYEKL. This CDR3 comprises 14 residues.

This clonotype was counted many times. The chain carries TRBV9 and TRBJ1-1; TRBD1 might be the D (5 bases). Germline CDR1 SGDLS, CDR2 YYNGEE. The V gene lost 0 bases and the J gene lost 7 bases, with 19 bases spanning the gap. The CDR3 loop spans 16 amino acids. CDR3 residues: CASSVGRRGMEGEAFF. In DNA, the CDR3 is TGTGCCAGCAGCGTAGGCCGGAGGGGCATGGAGGGTGAAGCTTTCTTT. The full variable domain, rest sourced from reference TRBV9 and TRBJ1-1, is DSGVTQTPKHLITATGQRVTLRCSPRSGDLSVYWYQQSLDQGLQFLIQYYNGEERAKGNILERFSAQQFPDLHSELNLSSLELGDSALYFCASSVGRRGMEGEAFFGQGTRLTVV.

This clonotype was recorded many times. The rearrangement uses TRBV27 and TRBJ2-7, with TRBD1 matching 9 bases. Per germline, CDR1 MNHEY and CDR2 SMNVEV (reference sequence). This CDR3 is built from 15 residues. V dropped 6 bases and J dropped 0; count of bases not matched to a gene: 6. The CDR3 nucleotides read TGTGCCAGCAGAACAGGGGGCGTAAACTCCTACGAGCAGTACTTC. Translating it yields CASRTGGVNSYEQYF.

This clonotype was seen repeatedly, ten times or more. V gene TRBV5-1 combines with J gene TRBJ2-3; D possibly corresponds to TRBD1 (6 bases). Germline V CDR1 and CDR2: SGHRS, YFSETQ. Between the trimmed V and J ends, which lost 0 bases and 5 bases, there was a span of 7 bases. CDR3 length: 13 amino acids. This CDR3 is CASSLDRVDTQYF. The CDR3 coding sequence is TGCGCCAGCAGCTTGGACAGGGTAGATACGCAGTATTTT.

This clonotype was counted ten times or more. CDR3 loop: CASSQDRVWEQYF. CDR3 in DNA: TGTGCCAGCAGTCAGGACAGGGTCTGGGAGCAGTACTTC. The genes are TRBV6-1 and TRBJ2-7, with 8 bases matching TRBD1. The CDR3 has 13 residues. CDR1 MNHNS and CDR2 SASEGT come from the germline V gene. Trimming took 5 bases from V and 7 from J; bases not matched to a gene: 7.

This clonotype showed up just a few times. The V and J genes are TRBV6-1 and TRBJ2-1; 7 positions match TRBD2. The CDR3 sequence is 15 residues long. V shed 5 bases, J shed 6 bases, and the junction held 10 bases outside the gene matches. The germline V gene encodes CDR1 MNHNS and CDR2 SASEGT. The CDR3 spells CASSYGGLGTNEQFF. In DNA form, the CDR3 reads TGTGCCAGCAGTTACGGTGGACTAGGCACCAATGAGCAGTTCTTC.

This clonotype was seen more than once but under ten times. This chain links TRBV12-3 or TRBV12-4 with TRBJ2-7; maybe TRBD1 (6 bases). Trimming stripped 6 bases from V and 2 bases from J, with 11 bases between. CDR3 size: 13 residues. As DNA, the CDR3 is TGTGCCAGCAGATACAGGGAAGCCTACGAGCAGTACTTC. Translated: CASRYREAYEQYF.

This clonotype occurred many times. The J gene is TRBJ1-2, the V gene TRBV5-1; TRBD1 is a possible D gene (6 bases). This CDR3 region has 14 residues. V dropped 5 bases and J dropped 6 bases, with 17 bases sitting between them. Germline V gives CDR1 SGHRS, CDR2 YFSETQ. CDR3 in DNA: TGCGCCAGCAGGCGAGTCGGGGGCTCGGATGGCTACACCTTC. Translation gives CASRRVGGSDGYTF.

V and J are TRBV12-3 or TRBV12-4 and TRBJ2-1; 10 nucleotides agree with TRBD2. V shed 5 bases and J 6 bases; nucleotides not matched to a gene: 4. This CDR3 is built from 14 residues. CDR3 sequence (DNA): TGTGCCAGCAGTCTCAAGCGGGAGGGCAATGAGCAGTTCTTC. This translates into CASSLKREGNEQFF.

The chain carries TRBV3-1 and TRBJ2-7; 8 bases align to TRBD1. Trimming at V came to 1 base and at J to 5 bases, leaving 4 bases not matched to a gene. Germline V gene sequence: CDR1 LGHDT, CDR2 YNNKEL (reference sequence). The CDR3 extends over 14 amino acids. The CDR3 DNA sequence: TGTGCCAGCAGCCAAGGGACAGGGTTTCACGAGCAGTACTTC. Amino acids: CASSQGTGFHEQYF.

This clonotype was detected ten times or more. CDR3 amino acids: CASRSDRLSGNTIYF. CDR3 DNA: TGTGCCAGCAGGTCGGACAGGCTCTCTGGAAACACCATATATTTT. The rearrangement uses TRBV6-1 and TRBJ1-3; 7 bases line up with TRBD1. The CDR3 spans 15 residues. The ends lost 6 bases at V and 0 bases at J; junction bases unmatched: 5. Germline V gene data show CDR1 as MNHNS and CDR2 as SASEGT.